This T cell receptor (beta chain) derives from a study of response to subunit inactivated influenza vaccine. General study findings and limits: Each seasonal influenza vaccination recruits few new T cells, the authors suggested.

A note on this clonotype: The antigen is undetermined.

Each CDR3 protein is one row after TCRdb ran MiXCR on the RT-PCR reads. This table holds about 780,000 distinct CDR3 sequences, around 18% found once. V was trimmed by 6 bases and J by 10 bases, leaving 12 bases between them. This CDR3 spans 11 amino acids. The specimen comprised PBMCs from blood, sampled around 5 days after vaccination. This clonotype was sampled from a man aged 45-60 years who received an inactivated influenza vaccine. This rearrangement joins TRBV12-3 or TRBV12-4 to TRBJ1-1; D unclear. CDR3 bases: TGTGCCAGCAGCCACTTTCTAGGAGCTTTCTTT. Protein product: CASSHFLGAFF.